These 18 T cell receptor beta chains were sequenced from one sample in a study of blood T cell repertoires in COVID-19. TCRdb keeps only in-frame clones here, not all; method: immunoSEQ multiplex PCR. The table lists more than 250,000 clones, approximately 86% of them singletons. The sequencing sample was made of peripheral blood. The receptors stem from a woman aged 25-40 years who had recovered from COVID-19.

CDR3 sequence reads: CAIRNDRDLSEVLTF. The CDR3 DNA reads as TGTGCCATCAGAAACGACCGGGACTTATCTGAAGTCCTGACTTTC. V gene TRBV10-3 combines with J gene TRBJ2-6; possibly TRBD2 for D (6 bases). The V gene's germline CDR1 is ENHRY and CDR2 SYGVKD. The CDR3 has 15 amino acids. V was cut by 6 bases and J by 13 bases, with 22 bases left in between.

The gene calls are TRBV2 and TRBJ2-5; 8 bases are a match to TRBD2. The length of the CDR3 is 15 residues. Germline V gene sequence: CDR1 SNHLY, CDR2 FYNNEI. J lost 3 bases, V lost 6 bases, and 9 bases had no gene match. The CDR3 sequence is CASRGSSGTKETQYF. CDR3 DNA: TGTGCCAGCAGGGGGAGTAGCGGGACCAAAGAGACCCAGTACTTC. Using reference TRBV2 and TRBJ2-5 for the parts outside the CDR3, the full variable domain is EPEVTQTPSHQVTQMGQEVILRCVPISNHLYFYWYRQILGQKVEFLVSFYNNEISEKSEIFDDQFSVERPDGSNFTLKIRSTKLEDSAMYFCASRGSSGTKETQYFGPGTRLLVL.

This chain joins TRBV30 and TRBJ2-3; D may be TRBD1 (5 bases). The CDR3 extends over 13 amino acids. Germline CDR1 is GTSNPN and CDR2 is SVGIG (reference sequence). The ends were cut back, 4 bases at V and 0 bases at J, with 8 bases in the middle. DNA of the CDR3: TGTGCCTGGAATCAGGGTAGCACAGATACGCAGTATTTT. Its protein is CAWNQGSTDTQYF.

The chain links TRBV9 to TRBJ1-5, with 12 nucleotides matching TRBD1. J was trimmed by 7 bases and V by 3 bases; bases with no gene match: 5. The germline V gene encodes CDR1 SGDLS and CDR2 YYNGEE. CDR3 length equals 15 residues. CDR3 coding DNA: TGTGCCAGCAGCGAAAAGGGACAGGGGGCCCAGCCCCAGCATTTT. Amino acid sequence: CASSEKGQGAQPQHF.

The CDR3 DNA reads as TGTGCCAGCAGCGTAGAGGTGGGAGAGGATTACACAGATACGCAGTATTTT. This gives the protein CASSVEVGEDYTDTQYF. The chain uses TRBV9 and TRBJ2-3, with D perhaps matching TRBD2 (5 bases). The CDR3 totals 17 residues. V shed 0 bases and J shed 2 bases, with 16 bases lying between them. Germline assignment: CDR1 SGDLS and CDR2 YYNGEE.

V gene TRBV5-4 combines with J gene TRBJ2-1; D is uncertain. Germline V gives CDR1 SGHNT, CDR2 YYREEE (reference sequence). The CDR3 is made up of 11 amino acids. V lost 2 bases and J 10 bases, leaving 7 bases between the germline ends. The CDR3 DNA sequence: TGTGCCAGCAGCTTTGATAGCGAGCAGTTCTTC. Protein: CASSFDSEQFF.

This chain connects TRBV12-3 or TRBV12-4 to TRBJ1-1, with no clear D. The CDR3 loop spans 13 amino acids. V was cut by 0 bases and J by 7 bases, with 9 bases left in between. CDR3 DNA: TGTGCCAGCAGTTTAGCAGTAGGACTTGAAGCTTTCTTT. Its protein product is CASSLAVGLEAFF.

V is TRBV4-3 and J is TRBJ2-2; weak D call: TRBD1 (5 bases). The germline V gene has CDR1 LGHNA and CDR2 YSLEER. The V gene lost 0 bases and the J gene lost 7 bases, with 18 bases spanning the gap. This CDR3 comprises 17 residues. CDR3 loop: CASSQEGPGRVDGELFF. The CDR3 nucleotides are TGCGCCAGCAGCCAAGAGGGGCCGGGCAGGGTGGACGGGGAGCTGTTTTTT.

V gene TRBV19 combines with J gene TRBJ2-7, with 10 bases fitting TRBD2. Losses at the gene ends were 5 bases for V and 3 bases for J; bases not matched to a gene: 4. Germline CDR1 is LNHDA and CDR2 is SQIVND (reference sequence). The CDR3 is 14 residues long. The CDR3 DNA reads TGTGCCAGTAGTGCATCTAGCGGGGGCTACGAGCAGTACTTC. It translates to CASSASSGGYEQYF.

This chain joins TRBV7-2 and TRBJ2-3; 9 positions match TRBD1. Germline V gene sequence: CDR1 SGHTA, CDR2 FQGNSA. V was clipped by 1 base and J by 2 bases; unmatched bases: 13. There are 19 residues in the CDR3. In DNA form, the CDR3 reads TGTGCCAGCAGCTTAGAAGGACAGGGGACTTCCCTCCTCACAGATACGCAGTATTTT. It yields the protein CASSLEGQGTSLLTDTQYF.

The rearrangement joins TRBV19 to TRBJ2-2, with 7 bases aligning to TRBD1. Germline V gives CDR1 LNHDA, CDR2 SQIVND (reference sequence). The CDR3 totals 15 residues. With 4 bases clipped from V and 5 bases from J, the junction kept 7 bases outside the gene matches. The CDR3: CASSNARGSTGELFF. The CDR3 DNA reads as TGTGCCAGTAGTAACGCCAGGGGGTCGACCGGGGAGCTGTTTTTT.

The V gene is TRBV27, the J gene TRBJ1-5, with 7 bases lining up with TRBD1. Germline V CDR1 and CDR2: MNHEY, SMNVEV (reference sequence). V lost 5 bases and J lost 3; bases outside the gene matches: 10. This CDR3 has 16 residues. The CDR3 region is CASSHRPTGINQPQHF. The CDR3, as DNA: TGTGCCAGCAGTCACCGCCCGACAGGGATCAATCAGCCCCAGCATTTT.

V is TRBV7-2 and J is TRBJ1-5; D is ambiguous. The V gene lost 3 bases and the J gene lost 4 bases, with 10 bases spanning the gap. Germline V lookup: CDR1 SGHTA, CDR2 FQGNSA. The CDR3 spans 14 residues. The DNA for the CDR3 is TGTGCCAGCAGCTTTAAGAGCTCTAATCAGCCCCAGCATTTT. This gives the protein CASSFKSSNQPQHF. The full variable domain, with the rest looked up from reference TRBV7-2 and TRBJ1-5, is GAGVSQSPSNKVTEKGKDVELRCDPISGHTALYWYRQSLGQGLEFLIYFQGNSAPDKSGLPSDRFSAERTGGSVSTLTIQRTQQEDSAVYLCASSFKSSNQPQHFGDGTRLSIL.

The V gene is TRBV9, the J gene TRBJ2-7; TRBD1 aligns across 8 bases. Germline assignment: CDR1 SGDLS and CDR2 YYNGEE. This CDR3 contains 15 residues. Trimming took 0 bases from V and 2 from J; bases not matched to a gene: 4. The CDR3, as DNA: TGTGCCAGCAGCGTAGCGTCAGGGGGCCCCTACGAGCAGTACTTC. Amino acid sequence: CASSVASGGPYEQYF.

This clone was counted once. V and J are TRBV6-5 and TRBJ2-7, with a possible D match to TRBD2 (6 bases). The germline V gene encodes CDR1 MNHEY and CDR2 SVGAGI. Trimming cost V 8 bases and J 0 bases, with 17 bases left between them. The CDR3 contains 15 residues. In nucleotides, the CDR3 is TGTGCCAGCCGGAGGGAGGACTGGAGCTCCTACGAGCAGTACTTC. It translates to CASRREDWSSYEQYF.

This chain uses TRBV29-1 with TRBJ1-4, with D perhaps TRBD1 (6 bases). From germline, CDR1 is SQVTM and CDR2 ANQGSEA. There are 13 residues in the CDR3. V lost 5 bases to trimming and J lost 4 bases, with 11 bases between them. The chain's CDR3 is CSVSGAGNEKLFF. DNA for the CDR3: TGCAGCGTTTCAGGGGCCGGTAATGAAAAACTGTTTTTT. Complete variable domain (other parts from reference TRBV29-1 and TRBJ1-4): SAVISQKPSRDICQRGTSLTIQCQVDSQVTMMFWYRQQPGQSLTLIATANQGSEATYESGFVIDKFPISRPNLTFSTLTVSNMSPEDSSIYLCSVSGAGNEKLFFGSGTQLSVL.

In its sample, this clone was seen once. J is TRBJ2-5 and V is TRBV25-1; a weak D match, TRBD2 (5 bases). V lost 10 bases and J 1 base, leaving 10 bases between the germline ends. From germline, CDR1 is MGHDK and CDR2 SYGVNS. CDR3 size: 12 residues. The CDR3 loop is CATSGFQETQYF. The CDR3 nucleotides read TGTGCCACCTCGGGGTTCCAAGAGACCCAGTACTTC.

This clone was observed a handful of times. The chain couples TRBV5-8 to TRBJ1-2; TRBD1 matches at 8 bases. The V gene end was trimmed by 7 bases and the J gene end by 2 bases; junction bases not matched to a gene: 10. The germline gives CDR1 SGHTS, CDR2 YDEGEE. The CDR3 consists of 15 residues. CDR3 in amino acids: CASLNRGTGNYGYTF. The DNA for the CDR3 is TGTGCCAGCCTCAATAGGGGGACAGGCAACTATGGCTACACCTTC.